This passage covers 29 T cell receptor beta chains from one sample sequenced in a study of shared clonotypes between healthy human individuals. The method was immunoSEQ multiplex PCR; TCRdb's version includes in-frame clones alone and lacks a portion of them. The profile shows hundreds of thousands of clones, approximately 79% of them singletons. Sequenced material: memory CD4+ T cells sorted from blood. Noted subset: CD45RA-negative fraction. The receptor source for this set is a woman aged 25 to 45 in good health.

The CDR3 DNA reads as TGTGCCAGCAGCGTAGGCCACAGGGGTAAAGGGTTAGGGCAAGAGACCCAGTACTTC. It yields the protein CASSVGHRGKGLGQETQYF. The chain combines TRBV9 with TRBJ2-5, with 7 nucleotides matching TRBD1. Germline CDR1 and CDR2: SGDLS and YYNGEE. The CDR3 is 19 residues long. The J segment lost 2 bases and the V segment lost 0 bases, leaving 16 bases of the junction unmatched.

The chain recombines TRBV6-1 with TRBJ2-7; 14 bases fit TRBD2. The trim removed 6 bases at V and 6 bases at J, leaving 7 bases unmatched. Germline lookup yields CDR1 MNHNS and CDR2 SASEGT. The CDR3 covers 15 residues. The CDR3 nucleotides are TGTGCCAGCAGGGGGACTAGCGGGGGCCCCGTCGAGCAGTACTTC. As protein: CASRGTSGGPVEQYF.

This rearrangement joins TRBV14 to TRBJ2-3; D remains unclear. Trimming stripped 1 base from V and 4 bases from J, with 0 bases between. The germline CDR1 and CDR2 sequences are SGHDN and FVKESK. The CDR3 sequence is 11 residues long. The CDR3 region is CASSQADTQYF. In DNA form, the CDR3 reads TGTGCCAGCAGCCAAGCAGATACGCAGTATTTT.

V gene TRBV28 combines with J gene TRBJ2-5; D not resolved. CDR1 MDHEN and CDR2 SYDVKM come from the germline V gene. The CDR3 spans 14 residues. V gave up 8 bases and J gave up 1 base, with 14 bases separating them. CDR3 protein: CASPSLSLQETQYF. The CDR3 DNA reads as TGTGCCAGCCCCAGTCTGAGCCTCCAAGAGACCCAGTACTTC. Variable domain in full (rest from reference TRBV28 and TRBJ2-5): DVKVTQSSRYLVKRTGEKVFLECVQDMDHENMFWYRQDPGLGLRLIYFSYDVKMKEKGDIPEGYSVSREKKERFSLILESASTNQTSMYLCASPSLSLQETQYFGPGTRLLVL.

The V call is TRBV19, the J call TRBJ1-5; D uncertain. The CDR3 contains 12 residues. Germline lookup yields CDR1 LNHDA and CDR2 SQIVND (reference sequence). V shed 6 bases and J shed 9 bases, with 12 bases lying between them. CDR3 DNA sequence: TGTGCCAGTAGCCCAGAAGGAGGGCCCCAGCATTTT. It encodes CASSPEGGPQHF. The entire variable domain, with the rest obtained from reference TRBV19 and TRBJ1-5, is as follows: DGGITQSPKYLFRKEGQNVTLSCEQNLNHDAMYWYRQDPGQGLRLIYYSQIVNDFQKGDIAEGYSVSREKKESFPLTVTSAQKNPTAFYLCASSPEGGPQHFGDGTRLSIL.

The chain combines TRBV28 with TRBJ2-1, with 9 bases that match TRBD2. The V segment lost 6 bases and the J segment 0 bases; nucleotides outside the gene matches: 3. The CDR3 has 15 amino acids. CDR1 is MDHEN and CDR2 is SYDVKM in the germline V gene. The chain's CDR3 is CASRLAGRSYNEQFF. In DNA, the CDR3 is TGTGCCAGCAGGCTAGCGGGGCGCTCCTACAATGAGCAGTTCTTC.

A single count supports this clone. The chain joins TRBV5-4 to TRBJ2-3, with D uncertain. Germline V CDR1 and CDR2: SGHNT, YYREEE (reference sequence). The CDR3 is 13 amino acids. The V gene lost 0 bases and the J gene lost 4 bases, with 6 bases spanning the gap. CDR3 loop: CASSLGSPDTQYF. In DNA form, the CDR3 reads TGTGCCAGCAGCTTGGGGTCTCCAGATACGCAGTATTTT.

This clone showed up just a few times. The identical CDR3 is also encoded by other nucleotide sequences in the sample. The CDR3 here is CASSLTGGDTEAFF. CDR3 sequence (DNA): TGCGCCAGCAGCTTGACAGGAGGAGACACTGAAGCTTTCTTT. The chain links TRBV5-1 to TRBJ1-1, with a weak D call TRBD1 (5 bases). Trimming took 1 base from V and 3 from J, leaving 10 bases between them. This CDR3 contains 14 residues. From germline, CDR1 is SGHRS and CDR2 YFSETQ.

V is TRBV11-2 and J is TRBJ2-2; D may be TRBD1 (6 bases). Germline V lookup: CDR1 SGHAT, CDR2 FQNNGV. This CDR3 is 14 amino acids long. V was pared by 6 bases and J by 6 bases, with 14 bases between. The CDR3 spells CASSSHWGPGELFF. The CDR3 DNA is TGTGCCAGCAGTTCCCATTGGGGGCCCGGGGAGCTGTTTTTT. Variable domain in full (rest from reference TRBV11-2 and TRBJ2-2): EAGVAQSPRYKIIEKRQSVAFWCNPISGHATLYWYQQILGQGPKLLIQFQNNGVVDDSQLPKDRFSAERLKGVDSTLKIQPAKLEDSAVYLCASSSHWGPGELFFGEGSRLTVL.

CDR3 region: CASSLGANSPLHF. CDR3 nucleotide sequence: TGTGCCAGCAGTTTAGGGGCAAATTCACCCCTCCACTTT. The chain recombines TRBV28 with TRBJ1-6; perhaps TRBD1 as D (5 bases). With 2 bases removed from V and 7 bases from J, the gap between germline ends came to 6 bases. This CDR3 has 13 residues. Germline V gene lookup returns CDR1 MDHEN and CDR2 SYDVKM.

The V and J genes are TRBV28 and TRBJ2-1; 10 bases match TRBD2. This CDR3 has 16 residues. Germline V gene lookup returns CDR1 MDHEN and CDR2 SYDVKM. The V and J ends lost 4 bases and 4 bases, in that order; junction bases with no gene match: 7. CDR3 protein: CASSSRAGGQYNEQFF. The CDR3 DNA sequence: TGTGCCAGCAGTTCGCGAGCGGGAGGGCAATACAATGAGCAGTTCTTC.

This clone was found once. The V and J genes are TRBV9 and TRBJ2-5; TRBD2 might be the D (6 bases). Germline V gene data show CDR1 as SGDLS and CDR2 as YYNGEE. CDR3 size: 16 residues. V lost 4 bases, J lost 4 bases, and 20 bases lay in between. The CDR3 loop is CASSSQPTSYGETQYF. The DNA of the CDR3 is TGTGCCAGCAGCTCCCAACCGACTAGTTATGGAGAGACCCAGTACTTC.

V and J are TRBV5-1 and TRBJ2-5; 8 bases are a match to TRBD2. V shed 5 bases and J 9 bases; nucleotides not matched to a gene: 9. CDR1 is SGHRS, CDR2 YFSETQ, per germline. The CDR3 extends over 13 amino acids. The CDR3 sequence is CASSTSGEGAQYF. CDR3 in DNA: TGCGCCAGCAGTACTAGCGGAGAGGGGGCCCAGTACTTC. Drawing the rest from reference TRBV5-1 and TRBJ2-5, the complete variable domain is KAGVTQTPRYLIKTRGQQVTLSCSPISGHRSVSWYQQTPGQGLQFLFEYFSETQRNKGNFPGRFSGRQFSNSRSEMNVSTLELGDSALYLCASSTSGEGAQYFGPGTRLLVL.

This clone appeared once. This chain uses TRBV28 with TRBJ1-4; the D is unclear. Germline lookup yields CDR1 MDHEN and CDR2 SYDVKM. V was trimmed by 6 bases and J by 5 bases, leaving 16 bases between them. The CDR3 contains 15 residues. The CDR3 protein is CASRHHSTGNEKLFF. CDR3 sequence (DNA): TGTGCCAGCAGACACCATTCGACGGGGAATGAAAAACTGTTTTTT.

As to this clone: This CDR3 is also generated by other DNA sequences in the sample. The chain carries TRBV5-1 and TRBJ2-5, with a tentative D call TRBD2 (6 bases). Trimming shortened V by 1 base and J by 5 bases, and 12 bases separated the two germline ends. In germline, CDR1 is SGHRS, CDR2 YFSETQ. The CDR3 is made up of 14 amino acids. The CDR3 sequence is CASSLLRGRETQYF. CDR3 in DNA: TGCGCCAGCAGCTTGTTGCGGGGACGGGAGACCCAGTACTTC.

Details on this clone: Possible read error: a much larger clone is one base away. Other nucleotide sequences in the sample specify the same CDR3. V is TRBV5-1 and J is TRBJ2-1; D perhaps matches TRBD2 (6 bases). V was trimmed by 4 bases and J by 0 bases, leaving 11 bases between them. There are 15 residues in the CDR3. Germline V gene data show CDR1 as SGHRS and CDR2 as YFSETQ. The CDR3 loop is CASSRDSSSYNEQFF. The CDR3 DNA is TGCGCCAGCAGCCGGGACTCGAGCTCCTACAATGAGCAGTTCTTC.

In this sample, this clone turned up once. The chain carries TRBV11-2 and TRBJ2-7, with 13 bases identical to TRBD2. CDR1 is SGHAT and CDR2 is FQNNGV in the germline V gene. CDR3 length equals 17 residues. V lost 4 bases and J lost 3; bases outside the gene matches: 9. CDR3 residues: CASSSPHGLAGDYEQYF. In DNA form, the CDR3 reads TGTGCCAGCAGCTCACCCCATGGACTAGCGGGGGACTACGAGCAGTACTTC. Variable domain in full (rest from reference TRBV11-2 and TRBJ2-7): EAGVAQSPRYKIIEKRQSVAFWCNPISGHATLYWYQQILGQGPKLLIQFQNNGVVDDSQLPKDRFSAERLKGVDSTLKIQPAKLEDSAVYLCASSSPHGLAGDYEQYFGPGTRLTVT.

The chain carries TRBV9 and TRBJ1-4, with D possibly TRBD1 on 5 matching bases. V lost 4 bases, J lost 2 bases, and 15 bases lay in between. Per germline, CDR1 SGDLS and CDR2 YYNGEE. The CDR3 contains 16 residues. The CDR3 protein is CASSRGGAATNEKLFF. CDR3 in DNA: TGTGCCAGCAGCAGGGGCGGGGCGGCGACTAATGAAAAACTGTTTTTT.

The gene calls are TRBV27 and TRBJ2-5; D is undetermined. V dropped 8 bases and J dropped 3 bases, with 13 bases sitting between them. Looked up from germline, CDR1 is MNHEY and CDR2 is SMNVEV (reference sequence). The CDR3 spans 13 residues. CDR3 sequence (DNA): TGTGCCAGCGGTAGGAAGCGTGAAGAGACCCAGTACTTC. This sequence encodes CASGRKREETQYF.

V gene TRBV13 combines with J gene TRBJ2-1, with D perhaps matching TRBD2 (6 bases). V lost 4 bases and J 7 bases, leaving 20 bases between the germline ends. Germline-derived CDR1 and CDR2 are PRHDT and FYEKMQ (reference sequence). The CDR3 contains 16 residues. The CDR3 DNA sequence: TGTGCCAGCAGCTCCCTACTAGCTCCTAGAGGTAATGAGCAGTTCTTC. This codes for CASSSLLAPRGNEQFF. The full variable domain, in which reference TRBV13 and TRBJ2-1 provide the parts outside the CDR3, is AAGVIQSPRHLIKEKRETATLKCYPIPRHDTVYWYQQGPGQDPQFLISFYEKMQSDKGSIPDRFSAQQFSDYHSELNMSSLELGDSALYFCASSSLLAPRGNEQFFGPGTRLTVL.

Note on this clone: Other DNA sequences of this sample code for an identical CDR3. J is TRBJ2-7 and V is TRBV18; D not resolved. V was trimmed by 3 bases and J by 3 bases, leaving 9 bases between them. Germline loops: CDR1 KGHSH, CDR2 LQKENI. This CDR3 is 13 amino acids long. The CDR3 sequence: CASSPRLGYEQYF. The CDR3, as DNA: TGTGCCAGCTCACCCCGACTGGGCTACGAGCAGTACTTC.

The chain uses TRBV5-1 and TRBJ2-7, with a possible D match to TRBD2 (5 bases). Germline assignment: CDR1 SGHRS and CDR2 YFSETQ. Trimming took off 1 base at V and 0 bases at J, with 11 bases between the two ends. The CDR3 runs to 15 residues. As DNA, the CDR3 is TGCGCCAGCAGCTTGCCCAGCGGTAGCTCCTACGAGCAGTACTTC. Translation gives CASSLPSGSSYEQYF.

The chain employs TRBV19 and TRBJ1-2; D might be TRBD1 (5 bases). The CDR3 sequence is 13 residues long. The V end was cut by 5 bases, the J end by 6 bases, with 13 bases between. Germline CDR1 and CDR2: LNHDA and SQIVND (reference sequence). The CDR3 nucleotides are TGTGCCAGTAGTGCTCGGGGGAAGAATGGCTACACCTTC. This translates into CASSARGKNGYTF.

The chain has TRBV7-8 and TRBJ1-2; TRBD1 matches 10 bases. The J segment lost 7 bases and the V segment lost 5 bases, leaving 13 bases of the junction unmatched. CDR1 SGHVS and CDR2 FQNEAQ come from the germline V gene. The CDR3 is 16 amino acids. CDR3 sequence: CASSLRGGQGIGGYTF. The CDR3 nucleotides read TGTGCCAGCAGCCTAAGGGGGGGACAGGGGATAGGTGGCTACACCTTC.

The chain joins TRBV4-2 to TRBJ1-1, with D unclear. The CDR3 totals 14 residues. Trimming removed 6 bases at V and 2 bases at J, with 13 bases between. The germline CDR1 and CDR2 sequences are LGHNA and YNFKEQ. In DNA, the CDR3 is TGTGCCAGCAGTTACACGGCAGATAACACTGAAGCTTTCTTT. Translation gives CASSYTADNTEAFF.

The rearrangement joins TRBV19 to TRBJ1-5; TRBD1 matches at 9 bases. V was pared by 1 base and J by 3 bases, with 10 bases of the junction left unmatched. Germline loops: CDR1 LNHDA, CDR2 SQIVND (reference sequence). This CDR3 is 18 amino acids long. The CDR3 DNA sequence: TGTGCCAGTAGTATAGTCCCCGGTCGGGACAGGGTCAATCAGCCCCAGCATTTT. This gives the protein CASSIVPGRDRVNQPQHF. The complete variable domain, with remaining parts taken from reference TRBV19 and TRBJ1-5, reads DGGITQSPKYLFRKEGQNVTLSCEQNLNHDAMYWYRQDPGQGLRLIYYSQIVNDFQKGDIAEGYSVSREKKESFPLTVTSAQKNPTAFYLCASSIVPGRDRVNQPQHFGDGTRLSIL.

V gene TRBV7-8 combines with J gene TRBJ2-2, with 8 bases fitting TRBD2. The CDR3 spans 18 residues. V lost 5 bases and J lost 3; bases outside the gene matches: 14. From germline, CDR1 is SGHVS and CDR2 FQNEAQ. DNA for the CDR3: TGTGCCAGCAGCCGCTCCGGACTAGCCAGAGGGTACACCGGGGAGCTGTTTTTT. Residues: CASSRSGLARGYTGELFF.

V is TRBV6-1 and J is TRBJ1-2, with D possibly matching TRBD1 (5 bases). V dropped 2 bases and J dropped 6 bases, with 22 bases sitting between them. This CDR3 comprises 17 residues. Germline CDR1 MNHNS, CDR2 SASEGT. CDR3 in amino acids: CASSEIFGAGKIDGYTF. DNA of the CDR3: TGTGCCAGCAGTGAAATTTTCGGGGCGGGGAAGATTGATGGCTACACCTTC.

The chain carries TRBV28 and TRBJ2-7; D may be TRBD1 or TRBD2 (5 bases each). The V gene's germline CDR1 is MDHEN and CDR2 SYDVKM. Trimming shortened V by 6 bases and J by 0 bases, and 18 bases separated the two germline ends. The CDR3 extends over 16 amino acids. The CDR3, as DNA: TGTGCCAGCAGCAGAACGGGACGGGATAGCTCCTACGAGCAGTACTTC. Translation: CASSRTGRDSSYEQYF.